The 20 T cell receptor beta chains in this list originate from one sample, sequenced in a study of T cell responses to AZD1222 COVID-19 vaccine. The data were produced by immunoSEQ multiplex PCR, yet TCRdb's version contains in-frame clones alone and is incomplete. The table shows 24,000 or so clones, with around nine tenths occurring only once. The sequences come from peripheral blood, collected 28 days after the second AZD1222 dose. These TCRs come from an adult who received the AZD1222 COVID-19 vaccine.

This chain connects TRBV5-1 to TRBJ2-7; TRBD2 agrees at 7 bases. The J segment lost 1 base and the V segment lost 5 bases, leaving 12 bases of the junction unmatched. The CDR3 sequence is 16 residues long. CDR1 and CDR2 (germline): SGHRS, YFSETQ. In nucleotides, the CDR3 is TGCGCCAGCAGTCTCGGGGAGGGGCTAGGATCCTACGAGCAGTACTTC. This encodes CASSLGEGLGSYEQYF.

The chain is built from TRBV3-1 (or the pseudogene TRBV3-2) and TRBJ2-7; 12 nucleotides line up with TRBD2. Germline CDR1 reads LGHDT; CDR2 reads YNNKEL (reference sequence). The CDR3 sequence is 17 residues long. V lost 1 base to trimming and J lost 4 bases; unmatched junction nucleotides: 8. CDR3 loop: CASSQGLAGGPGYEQYF. DNA of the CDR3: TGTGCCAGCAGCCAAGGGCTAGCGGGAGGGCCCGGGTACGAGCAGTACTTC.

J is TRBJ2-7 and V is TRBV29-1; TRBD1 agrees at 8 bases. CDR1 and CDR2 from the germline V gene are SQVTM and ANQGSEA. Germline trimming cut 7 bases from V and 2 bases from J; bases unmatched to any gene: 13. The CDR3 spans 15 residues. The CDR3 region is CSAQSLGQGAYEQYF. The CDR3, as DNA: TGCAGCGCTCAATCCCTAGGACAGGGAGCCTACGAGCAGTACTTC.

This clone was observed once. This chain connects TRBV19 to TRBJ1-2; D remains ambiguous. The CDR3 extends over 13 amino acids. The V gene's germline CDR1 is LNHDA and CDR2 SQIVND (reference sequence). V was clipped by 1 base and J by 4 bases, with 7 bases between them. Written as DNA, the CDR3 is TGTGCCAGTAGTATAGGGGGAGGCTATGGCTACACCTTC. Translated, it gives CASSIGGGYGYTF.

V usage is TRBV11-3 and J usage is TRBJ2-7; the match to TRBD2 covers 8 bases. CDR3 length equals 15 residues. V trimming: 0 bases; J trimming: 2 bases; junction bases outside the gene matches: 3. CDR1 is SGHNT and CDR2 is YENEEA in the germline V gene. CDR3 in amino acids: CASSLEAGETYEQYF. For the CDR3, the DNA is TGTGCCAGCAGCTTAGAAGCGGGAGAAACCTACGAGCAGTACTTC. Variable domain in full (rest from reference TRBV11-3 and TRBJ2-7): EAGVVQSPRYKIIEKKQPVAFWCNPISGHNTLYWYLQNLGQGPELLIRYENEEAVDDSQLPKDRFSAERLKGVDSTLKIQPAELGDSAVYLCASSLEAGETYEQYFGPGTRLTVT.

The rearrangement uses TRBV28 and TRBJ1-1; 9 nucleotides align to TRBD1. The V segment lost 2 bases and the J segment 5 bases; nucleotides outside the gene matches: 12. The length of the CDR3 is 17 residues. Looked up from germline, CDR1 is MDHEN and CDR2 is SYDVKM. The CDR3 here is CASSLTPKQGARTEAFF. The CDR3 DNA is TGTGCCAGCAGTTTAACCCCAAAACAGGGGGCGAGGACTGAAGCTTTCTTT.

The chain links TRBV7-3 to TRBJ2-7; 7 nucleotides line up with TRBD1. V trimming: 1 base; J trimming: 5 bases; junction bases outside the gene matches: 5. CDR3 length: 14 residues. Per the germline V gene, CDR1 is SGHTA and CDR2 is FQGTGA. The CDR3 here is CASSLRQGVHEQYF. In DNA, the CDR3 is TGTGCCAGCAGCTTAAGGCAGGGGGTTCACGAGCAGTACTTC.

DNA of the CDR3: TGTGCCAGCAGTTGGGGAAACTATGGCTACACCTTC. This sequence encodes CASSWGNYGYTF. The V and J genes are TRBV12-3 or TRBV12-4 and TRBJ1-2; D gene unclear. CDR3 size: 12 residues. V gave up 4 bases and J gave up 2 bases, with 5 bases separating them.

The chain uses TRBV11-3 and TRBJ2-2, with D perhaps being TRBD1 or TRBD2 (6 bases each). Germline values: CDR1 SGHNT, CDR2 YENEEA. The CDR3 covers 16 residues. Trimming cost V 5 bases and J 6 bases, with 19 bases left between them. The DNA of the CDR3 is TGTGCCAGCAGCCAGGGCGGGACTTCAGGGGCCGGGGAGCTGTTTTTT. Translating gives CASSQGGTSGAGELFF.

The chain recombines TRBV13 with TRBJ2-5; 12 positions agree with TRBD2. V trimming: 4 bases; J trimming: 5 bases; junction bases outside the gene matches: 14. This CDR3 spans 18 amino acids. Germline CDR1 is PRHDT and CDR2 is FYEKMQ (reference sequence). The CDR3 nucleotides read TGTGCCAGCAGCTCCGGACGACTAGCGGGAGCGGGTGAGGAGACCCAGTACTTC. Its translation is CASSSGRLAGAGEETQYF.

The chain is built from TRBV10-3 and TRBJ2-7; D is uncertain. Per germline, CDR1 ENHRY and CDR2 SYGVKD. The CDR3 totals 14 residues. Trimming stripped 0 bases from V and 3 bases from J, with 9 bases between. CDR3 nucleotides: TGTGCCATCAGTGAGTCGGTCAGGATCTACGAGCAGTACTTC. Translation: CAISESVRIYEQYF.

The chain couples TRBV28 to TRBJ1-1; possibly TRBD1 for D (5 bases). This CDR3 spans 16 amino acids. Looked up from germline, CDR1 is MDHEN and CDR2 is SYDVKM. V lost 6 bases and J 4 bases, leaving 21 bases between the germline ends. The CDR3 nucleotides are TGTGCCAGCAGACGAGGGGCCCTCCCCCCGGTCACTGAAGCTTTCTTT. It yields the protein CASRRGALPPVTEAFF.

The gene calls are TRBV28 and TRBJ2-1; 10 nucleotides align to TRBD1. The CDR3 is 15 amino acids. Germline assignment: CDR1 MDHEN and CDR2 SYDVKM. The J segment lost 5 bases and the V segment lost 5 bases, leaving 6 bases of the junction unmatched. The CDR3 loop reads CASSRQGAGHNEQFF. The CDR3 DNA follows: TGTGCCAGCAGTCGACAGGGGGCGGGGCACAATGAGCAGTTCTTC.

J is TRBJ1-3 and V is TRBV4-1, with TRBD1 as a possible D gene (6 bases). V was trimmed by 3 bases and J by 4 bases, leaving 16 bases between them. CDR3 size: 16 residues. Per germline, CDR1 MGHRA and CDR2 YSYEKL. CDR3 DNA: TGCGCCAGCAGCCAGGGGAGCGGACAGTACGGAAACACCATATATTTT. Its translation: CASSQGSGQYGNTIYF.

The chain recombines TRBV5-1 with TRBJ2-5; 9 bases fit TRBD1. Germline V gene sequence: CDR1 SGHRS, CDR2 YFSETQ. V was pared by 4 bases and J by 4 bases, with 5 bases of the junction left unmatched. The CDR3 is 14 amino acids. This chain's CDR3 is CASSAGTGLETQYF. The CDR3 DNA reads TGCGCCAGCAGCGCCGGGACAGGGTTAGAGACCCAGTACTTC.

The chain has TRBV30 and TRBJ2-5, with 10 bases identical to TRBD2. V lost 0 bases, J lost 2 bases, and 3 bases stayed unmatched. The germline V gene encodes CDR1 GTSNPN and CDR2 SVGIG (reference sequence). CDR3 length equals 15 residues. Here the CDR3 reads CAWSVGLAEQETQYF. In DNA form, the CDR3 reads TGTGCCTGGAGTGTCGGACTAGCGGAACAAGAGACCCAGTACTTC.

This sequence joins TRBV30 and TRBJ1-5; TRBD1 aligns across 7 bases. Germline V CDR1 and CDR2: GTSNPN, SVGIG (reference sequence). The CDR3 contains 14 residues. V was pared by 5 bases and J by 3 bases, with 7 bases of the junction left unmatched. Written as DNA, the CDR3 is TGTGCCTGGTCAGCAGGGGGTTTCAATCAGCCCCAGCATTTT. Its translation is CAWSAGGFNQPQHF.

This sequence joins TRBV6-5 and TRBJ2-3; maybe TRBD2 (6 bases). Germline V gives CDR1 MNHEY, CDR2 SVGAGI. The CDR3 runs to 14 residues. V was clipped by 6 bases and J by 2 bases, with 12 bases between them. The CDR3 DNA reads TGTGCCAGCAGCCGGGAGCGGATCACAGATACGCAGTATTTT. This encodes CASSRERITDTQYF.

The rearrangement links TRBV7-3 to TRBJ2-1, with TRBD2 matching 9 bases. The V segment lost 2 bases and the J segment 1 base; nucleotides outside the gene matches: 6. Germline V gene sequence: CDR1 SGHTA, CDR2 FQGTGA. This CDR3 comprises 17 residues. DNA for the CDR3: TGTGCCAGCAGCTTACGGGGGCTAGCGGGATCCTACAATGAGCAGTTCTTC. Its protein is CASSLRGLAGSYNEQFF.

J is TRBJ2-2 and V is TRBV7-9, with D unresolved. The CDR3 consists of 15 residues. CDR1 SEHNR and CDR2 FQNEAQ come from the germline V gene (reference sequence). Deletions cut 3 bases from V and 6 bases from J, with 14 bases between. The CDR3 spells CASSFTERSPGELFF. The CDR3 DNA reads as TGTGCCAGCAGCTTTACAGAGCGTTCCCCCGGGGAGCTGTTTTTT. The full variable domain, rest sourced from reference TRBV7-9 and TRBJ2-2, is DTGVSQNPRHKITKRGQNVTFRCDPISEHNRLYWYRQTLGQGPEFLTYFQNEAQLEKSRLLSDRFSAERPKGSFSTLEIQRTEQGDSAMYLCASSFTERSPGELFFGEGSRLTVL.